This T cell receptor (beta chain) is drawn from a study of cytomegalovirus exposure and HLA in healthy donors. Study-level background: Per a later analysis, the roughly 670 first-cohort and fewer than 150 validation repertoires shared one platform.

General study points: Rare sequences made up most TCRs, while some public TCRs were found in many donors. Testing in vitro showed three CMV-associated chains specific for CMV antigens. Cytomegalovirus status was reportedly diagnosed by the classifier with high sensitivity and specificity.

The method was immunoSEQ multiplex PCR; TCRdb's version includes in-frame clones alone and lacks a portion of them. The repertoire holds roughly 120,000 clones, with about 91% as singletons. About this clone: Its antigen is unidentified.

The V end was cut by 4 bases, the J end by 2 bases, with 8 bases between. Germline V gene sequence: CDR1 SQVTM, CDR2 ANQGSEA. This CDR3 has 13 amino acids. The sequencing sample was made of PBMCs. The sequence was obtained from a young man in good health and CMV-seronegative. V gene TRBV29-1 combines with J gene TRBJ2-2; the D gene is possibly TRBD1 (6 bases). The CDR3 coding sequence is TGCAGCGTTGGTGGGACAAACACCGGGGAGCTGTTTTTT. This gives the protein CSVGGTNTGELFF.